The text below deals with one T cell receptor (beta chain). Its antigen remains unknown. MiXCR was run by TCRdb on the 5' RACE reads, yielding one entry per CDR3 protein. The sample holds approximately 60,000 distinct CDR3 sequences; under 25% are singletons and the top ten take 3.2%. Trimming shortened V by 1 base and J by 9 bases, and 16 bases separated the two germline ends. Germline CDR1 MGHRA, CDR2 YSYEKL. The CDR3 is 16 amino acids. Treg sorting used a CD4+CD25+CD127-/low gate. Overall study findings and caveats: In terms of TCR gene usage, tumor memory CD4+ T cells clustered together with blood and lymph node memory CD4+ cells, as well as with lymph node naive CD4+ cells.

This chain connects TRBV4-1 to TRBJ1-6; D not certain. Material for sequencing was tumor-infiltrating Tregs sorted from the breast tumor. The clonotype was recovered from a female donor with breast cancer. For the CDR3, the DNA is TGCGCCAGCAGCCAAGTTGGTAGGATGCGGGGTTCACCCCTCCACTTT. It encodes CASSQVGRMRGSPLHF.